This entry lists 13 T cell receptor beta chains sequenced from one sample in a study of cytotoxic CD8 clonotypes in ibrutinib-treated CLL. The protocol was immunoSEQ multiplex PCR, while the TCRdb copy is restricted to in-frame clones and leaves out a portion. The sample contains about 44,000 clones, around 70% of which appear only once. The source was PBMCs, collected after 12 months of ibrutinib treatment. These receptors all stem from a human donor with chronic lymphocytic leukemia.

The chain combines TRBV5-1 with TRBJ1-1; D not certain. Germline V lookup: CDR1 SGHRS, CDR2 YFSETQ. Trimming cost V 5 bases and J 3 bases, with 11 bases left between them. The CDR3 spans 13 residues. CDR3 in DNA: TGCGCCAGCAGTGATTCGGGTCACACTGAAGCTTTCTTT. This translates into CASSDSGHTEAFF.

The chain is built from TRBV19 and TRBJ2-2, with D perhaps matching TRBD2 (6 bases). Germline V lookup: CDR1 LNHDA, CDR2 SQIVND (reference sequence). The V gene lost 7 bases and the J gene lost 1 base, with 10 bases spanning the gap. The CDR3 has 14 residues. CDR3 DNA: TGTGCCAGTACGGGGACTCTGAACACCGGGGAGCTGTTTTTT. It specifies CASTGTLNTGELFF.

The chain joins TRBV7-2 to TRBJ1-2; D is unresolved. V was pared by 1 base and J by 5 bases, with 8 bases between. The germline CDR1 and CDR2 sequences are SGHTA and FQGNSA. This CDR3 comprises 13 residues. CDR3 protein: CASSLEGLYGYTF. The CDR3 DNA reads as TGTGCCAGCAGCTTAGAAGGTTTATATGGCTACACCTTC. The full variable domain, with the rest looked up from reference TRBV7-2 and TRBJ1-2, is GAGVSQSPSNKVTEKGKDVELRCDPISGHTALYWYRQSLGQGLEFLIYFQGNSAPDKSGLPSDRFSAERTGGSVSTLTIQRTQQEDSAVYLCASSLEGLYGYTFGSGTRLTVV.

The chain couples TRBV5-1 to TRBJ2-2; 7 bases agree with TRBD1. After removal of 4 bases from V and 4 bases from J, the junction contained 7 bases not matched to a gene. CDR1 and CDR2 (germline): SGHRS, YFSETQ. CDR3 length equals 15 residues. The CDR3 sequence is CASSVPAGGTGELFF. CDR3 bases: TGCGCCAGCAGCGTACCGGCAGGGGGCACCGGGGAGCTGTTTTTT.

CDR3 region: CASSRKETQYF. CDR3 DNA: TGTGCCAGCAGTCGTAAGGAGACCCAGTACTTC. The genes are TRBV6-6 and TRBJ2-5; D is unresolved. V was pared by 5 bases and J by 5 bases, with 6 bases between. CDR3 length equals 11 residues. Germline V lookup: CDR1 MNHNY, CDR2 SVGAGI (reference sequence).

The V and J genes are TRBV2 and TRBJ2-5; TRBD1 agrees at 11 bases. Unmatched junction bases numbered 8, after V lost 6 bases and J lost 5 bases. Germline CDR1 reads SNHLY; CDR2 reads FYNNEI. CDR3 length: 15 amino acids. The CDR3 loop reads CASSPGQGAFETQYF. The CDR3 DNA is TGTGCCAGCAGCCCCGGACAGGGGGCATTTGAGACCCAGTACTTC.

The CDR3 sequence is CASSTRTGKSYNEQFF. As DNA, the CDR3 is TGTGCCAGCAGCACCCGGACAGGGAAATCCTACAATGAGCAGTTCTTC. The chain uses TRBV9 and TRBJ2-1, with 8 bases fitting TRBD1. The CDR3 length is 16 residues. The V gene end was trimmed by 4 bases and the J gene end by 1 base; junction bases not matched to a gene: 7. CDR1 and CDR2 from the germline V gene are SGDLS and YYNGEE.

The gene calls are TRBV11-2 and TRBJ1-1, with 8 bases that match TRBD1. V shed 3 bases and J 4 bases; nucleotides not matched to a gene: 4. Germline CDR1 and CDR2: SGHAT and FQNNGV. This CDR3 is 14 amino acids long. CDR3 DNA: TGTGCCAGCAGCTTCACCACAGGGGGCACTGAAGCTTTCTTT. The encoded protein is CASSFTTGGTEAFF.

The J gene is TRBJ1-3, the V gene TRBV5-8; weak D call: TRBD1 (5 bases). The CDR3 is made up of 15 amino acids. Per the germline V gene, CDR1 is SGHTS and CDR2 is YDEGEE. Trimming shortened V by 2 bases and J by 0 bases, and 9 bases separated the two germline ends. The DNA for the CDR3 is TGTGCCAGCAGCTTCGACAGCAGCTCTGGAAACACCATATATTTT. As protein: CASSFDSSSGNTIYF.

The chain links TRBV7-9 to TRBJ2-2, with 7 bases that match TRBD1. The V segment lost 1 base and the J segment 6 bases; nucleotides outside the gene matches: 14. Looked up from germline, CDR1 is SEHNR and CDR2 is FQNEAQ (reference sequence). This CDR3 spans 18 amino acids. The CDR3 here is CASSLVERGPFRPGELFF. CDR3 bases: TGTGCCAGCAGCTTAGTTGAAAGGGGGCCGTTCCGGCCCGGGGAGCTGTTTTTT.

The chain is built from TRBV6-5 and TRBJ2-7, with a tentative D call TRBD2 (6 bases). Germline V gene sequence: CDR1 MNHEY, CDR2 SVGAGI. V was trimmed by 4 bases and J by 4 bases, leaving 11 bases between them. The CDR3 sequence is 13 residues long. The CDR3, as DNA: TGTGCCAGCAGTTTGGGAGGAACTTACGAGCAGTACTTC. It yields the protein CASSLGGTYEQYF.

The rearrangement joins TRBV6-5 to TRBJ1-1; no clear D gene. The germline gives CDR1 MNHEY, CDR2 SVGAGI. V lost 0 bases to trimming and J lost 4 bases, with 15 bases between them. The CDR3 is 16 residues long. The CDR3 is CASSYSGWGAGTEAFF. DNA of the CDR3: TGTGCCAGCAGTTACTCGGGATGGGGAGCGGGCACTGAAGCTTTCTTT.

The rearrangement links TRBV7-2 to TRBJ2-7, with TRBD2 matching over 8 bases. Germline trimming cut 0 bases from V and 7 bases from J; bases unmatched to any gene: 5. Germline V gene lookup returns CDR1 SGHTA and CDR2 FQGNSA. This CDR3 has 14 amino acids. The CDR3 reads CASSLASGGGEQYF. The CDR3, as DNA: TGTGCCAGCAGCTTAGCGAGCGGGGGAGGAGAGCAGTACTTC. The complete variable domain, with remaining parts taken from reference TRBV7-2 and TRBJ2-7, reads GAGVSQSPSNKVTEKGKDVELRCDPISGHTALYWYRQSLGQGLEFLIYFQGNSAPDKSGLPSDRFSAERTGGSVSTLTIQRTQQEDSAVYLCASSLASGGGEQYFGPGTRLTVT.